These 22 T cell receptor beta chains originate from one sample sequenced in a study of T cell responses to AZD1222 COVID-19 vaccine. The table came from immunoSEQ multiplex PCR; TCRdb's copy has only in-frame clones and leaves some out. The table records some 150,000 clones, around 89% of them present only once. Sequenced material: peripheral blood, taken on day 0 of AZD1222 vaccination. Receptor source: an adult in good health.

V usage is TRBV20-1 and J usage is TRBJ2-1; no definite D call. V shed 6 bases and J shed 10 bases, with 13 bases lying between them. This CDR3 has 11 amino acids. The V gene's germline CDR1 is DFQATT and CDR2 SNEGSKA (reference sequence). This CDR3 reads CSAGRNGEQFF. The CDR3 region has the DNA TGCAGTGCGGGCAGAAACGGGGAGCAGTTCTTC.

The chain links TRBV28 to TRBJ2-2; D call uncertain. Trimming left V 6 bases short and J 8 bases short, with 7 bases between. CDR3 length: 11 amino acids. CDR1 is MDHEN and CDR2 is SYDVKM in the germline V gene. The CDR3 DNA sequence: TGTGCCAGCAGCATACTGGGGGAGCTGTTTTTT. This translates into CASSILGELFF.

The chain has TRBV2 and TRBJ2-2; TRBD1 is a possible D gene (5 bases). Germline CDR1 is SNHLY and CDR2 is FYNNEI. V lost 6 bases and J 1 base, leaving 15 bases between the germline ends. The CDR3 loop spans 16 amino acids. DNA of the CDR3: TGTGCCAGCAGAGCAGGGATGATCGGGAACACCGGGGAGCTGTTTTTT. As protein: CASRAGMIGNTGELFF.

This clone was seen a handful of times. This chain's CDR3 is CASSQDWGSGDEQFF. The CDR3 DNA is TGTGCCAGCAGCCAAGATTGGGGGAGTGGGGACGAGCAGTTCTTC. The rearrangement links TRBV4-2 to TRBJ2-1, with D perhaps TRBD1 or TRBD2 (5 bases each). V lost 0 bases, J lost 10 bases, and 16 bases lay in between. The CDR3 is 15 amino acids. Germline V gene lookup returns CDR1 LGHNA and CDR2 YNFKEQ.

The chain has TRBV28 and TRBJ1-4; D perhaps matches TRBD1 (5 bases). Trimming shortened V by 6 bases and J by 7 bases, and 18 bases separated the two germline ends. The CDR3 contains 15 residues. The germline gives CDR1 MDHEN, CDR2 SYDVKM. CDR3 coding DNA: TGTGCCAGCAGCCCCCCCCAGGGCGGGCGTGAAAAACTGTTTTTT. Translation gives CASSPPQGGREKLFF.

This clone was recorded only once. The J gene is TRBJ2-7, the V gene TRBV7-8, with D tentatively TRBD1 (5 bases). The CDR3 sequence is 12 residues long. Trimming pared 5 bases from V and 3 bases from J, leaving 8 bases between. CDR1 is SGHVS and CDR2 is FQNEAQ in the germline V gene. CDR3 protein: CASSPRGYEQYF. CDR3 nucleotide sequence: TGTGCCAGCAGCCCTAGGGGCTACGAGCAGTACTTC.

V gene TRBV5-4 combines with J gene TRBJ2-5, with D tentatively TRBD1 (5 bases). CDR3 length: 14 amino acids. V lost 4 bases to trimming and J lost 2 bases, with 12 bases between them. Germline loops: CDR1 SGHNT, CDR2 YYREEE (reference sequence). The CDR3 reads CASSRGVGQETQYF. As DNA, the CDR3 is TGTGCCAGCAGCAGGGGTGTGGGGCAAGAGACCCAGTACTTC.

The V call is TRBV28, the J call TRBJ1-5, with D possibly matching TRBD1 (5 bases). V lost 4 bases to trimming and J lost 6 bases, with 7 bases between them. This CDR3 contains 12 residues. CDR1 is MDHEN, CDR2 SYDVKM, per germline. CDR3 loop: CASSWGGQPQHF. The CDR3 nucleotides are TGTGCCAGCAGTTGGGGGGGTCAGCCCCAGCATTTT.

The J gene is TRBJ1-2, the V gene TRBV19, with no clear D. Germline V gene lookup returns CDR1 LNHDA and CDR2 SQIVND (reference sequence). Trimming took off 3 bases at V and 6 bases at J, with 11 bases between the two ends. CDR3 length equals 13 residues. CDR3 sequence (DNA): TGTGCCAGTAGTATTGGGAGAAAGGATGGCTACACCTTC. This gives the protein CASSIGRKDGYTF.

The V and J genes are TRBV28 and TRBJ1-4, with D unresolved. This CDR3 is 15 amino acids long. Germline V gene lookup returns CDR1 MDHEN and CDR2 SYDVKM. The V end lost 4 bases, the J end lost 6 bases, and 15 bases lay between the germline ends. CDR3 DNA: TGTGCCAGCAGTTCGGGAATACGAACGGATGAAAAACTGTTTTTT. Amino acids: CASSSGIRTDEKLFF. The variable domain in full, with the rest retrieved from reference TRBV28 and TRBJ1-4, is DVKVTQSSRYLVKRTGEKVFLECVQDMDHENMFWYRQDPGLGLRLIYFSYDVKMKEKGDIPEGYSVSREKKERFSLILESASTNQTSMYLCASSSGIRTDEKLFFGSGTQLSVL.

This rearrangement joins TRBV12-3 or TRBV12-4 to TRBJ1-2; a possible D gene is TRBD1 (5 bases). The CDR3 runs 13 residues. Trimming removed 8 bases at V and 8 bases at J, with 18 bases between. The CDR3 here is CASRGRGWGGYTF. The CDR3 DNA follows: TGTGCCAGCCGTGGGCGGGGTTGGGGCGGCTACACCTTC.

V usage is TRBV28 and J usage is TRBJ2-7; TRBD2 is a possible D gene (6 bases). V lost 10 bases, J lost 3 bases, and 10 bases lay in between. CDR1 MDHEN and CDR2 SYDVKM come from the germline V gene. This CDR3 region has 11 residues. In nucleotides, the CDR3 is TGTGCCACGCGGGGCCGCTACGAGCAGTACTTC. It specifies CATRGRYEQYF.

The chain recombines TRBV15 with TRBJ2-7; D is ambiguous. The CDR3 has 16 residues. V lost 0 bases, J lost 3 bases, and 15 bases lay in between. CDR1 is LNHNV, CDR2 YYDKDF, per germline (reference sequence). CDR3 in amino acids: CATSRDLAIPLYEQYF. The CDR3, as DNA: TGTGCCACCAGCAGAGATTTGGCCATCCCTCTCTACGAGCAGTACTTC.

The chain links TRBV7-2 to TRBJ2-2, with TRBD2 matching 8 bases. V was pared by 2 bases and J by 6 bases, with 5 bases of the junction left unmatched. Germline-derived CDR1 and CDR2 are SGHTA and FQGNSA. This CDR3 has 15 residues. CDR3 in amino acids: CASSLNGRVPGELFF. The CDR3 DNA reads as TGTGCCAGCAGCTTAAACGGGAGGGTCCCCGGGGAGCTGTTTTTT.

Points on this clone: The junction and the germline gene differ at one end; a read error may be behind it. Other DNA sequences in the same sample also yield this CDR3. The chain is built from TRBV14 and TRBJ2-1; 11 positions agree with TRBD2. This CDR3 contains 18 residues. Looked up from germline, CDR1 is SGHDN and CDR2 is FVKESK. CDR3 protein: CASSYIAGGFRTYNEQFF. As DNA, the CDR3 is TGTGCCAGCAGCTATATAGCGGGAGGGTTTAGGACCTACAATGAACAGTTCTTC.

The chain combines TRBV12-3 or TRBV12-4 with TRBJ1-2, with 7 bases matching TRBD1. Trimming at V came to 8 bases and at J to 2 bases, leaving 5 bases not matched to a gene. The CDR3 covers 13 residues. The CDR3 loop reads CASGGGGNYGYTF. The CDR3 DNA is TGTGCCAGCGGCGGAGGGGGCAACTATGGCTACACCTTC.

The chain employs TRBV9 and TRBJ1-3; a weak D match, TRBD1 (6 bases). V lost 0 bases and J lost 0, with 13 bases in between. The germline gives CDR1 SGDLS, CDR2 YYNGEE. This CDR3 comprises 17 residues. The CDR3 loop is CASSVETGSTSGNTIYF. The CDR3 nucleotides are TGTGCCAGCAGCGTAGAAACAGGGTCTACCTCTGGAAACACCATATATTTT.

The rearrangement links TRBV20-1 to TRBJ2-1; the match to TRBD2 covers 13 bases. The length of the CDR3 is 14 residues. Germline-derived CDR1 and CDR2 are DFQATT and SNEGSKA (reference sequence). The V segment lost 3 bases and the J segment 15 bases; nucleotides outside the gene matches: 11. CDR3 region: CSASMTSGRNRPFF. The CDR3 coding sequence is TGCAGTGCTAGTATGACTAGCGGGAGGAACCGGCCGTTCTTC.

The chain employs TRBV27 and TRBJ1-2; no definite D call. With 0 bases removed from V and 5 bases from J, the gap between germline ends came to 13 bases. The CDR3 consists of 15 residues. Germline-derived CDR1 and CDR2 are MNHEY and SMNVEV (reference sequence). Here the CDR3 DNA reads TGTGCCAGCAGTTTATCCTCCGCCTTGTTTTATGGCTACACCTTC. This translates into CASSLSSALFYGYTF.

A note on this clone: At one of its ends the junction is not consistent with the germline gene, which may arise from a read error. The genes are TRBV7-7 and TRBJ2-2; D call uncertain. Germline CDR1 and CDR2: SSHAT and FNYEAQ (reference sequence). The CDR3 is 13 residues long. The CDR3 sequence is CASSSIFRGELFF. The DNA for the CDR3 is TGTGCTAGCAGCTCTATATTTCGCGGGGAGCTGTTTTTT.

This rearrangement joins TRBV15 to TRBJ1-1, with D unresolved. With 1 base removed from V and 10 bases from J, the gap between germline ends came to 19 bases. Per germline, CDR1 LNHNV and CDR2 YYDKDF (reference sequence). The length of the CDR3 is 15 residues. The CDR3 DNA is TGTGCCACCAGCAGAGGTGACGACACTGGGGTAGTAGCTTTCTTT. It codes for CATSRGDDTGVVAFF. Complete variable domain (other parts from reference TRBV15 and TRBJ1-1): DAMVIQNPRYQVTQFGKPVTLSCSQTLNHNVMYWYQQKSSQAPKLLFHYYDKDFNNEADTPDNFQSRRPNTSFCFLDIRSPGLGDTAMYLCATSRGDDTGVVAFFGQGTRLTVV.

The chain employs TRBV6-2 or TRBV6-3 and TRBJ2-3, with 12 bases identical to TRBD2. This CDR3 has 16 residues. V lost 4 bases and J lost 2; bases outside the gene matches: 4. In germline, CDR1 is MNHEY, CDR2 SVGEGT. The CDR3 here is CASSWTSGITTDTQYF. The DNA of the CDR3 is TGTGCCAGCAGTTGGACTAGCGGGATCACCACAGATACGCAGTATTTT.